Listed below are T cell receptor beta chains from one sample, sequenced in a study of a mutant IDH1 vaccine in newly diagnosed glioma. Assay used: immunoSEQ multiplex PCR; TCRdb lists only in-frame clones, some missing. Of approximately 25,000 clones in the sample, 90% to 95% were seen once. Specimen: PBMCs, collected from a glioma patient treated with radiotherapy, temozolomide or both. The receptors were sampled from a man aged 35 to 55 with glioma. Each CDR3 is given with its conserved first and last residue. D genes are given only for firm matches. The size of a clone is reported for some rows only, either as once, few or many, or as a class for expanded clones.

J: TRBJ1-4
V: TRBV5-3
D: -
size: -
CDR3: CARSLCVGGEKLFF
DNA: TGTGCCAGAAGCTTGTGTGTGGGAGGCGAAAAACTGTTTTTT

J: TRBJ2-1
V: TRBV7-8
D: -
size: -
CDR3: CASSLGGALYNEQFF
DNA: TGTGCCAGCAGCTTAGGGGGGGCCCTATACAATGAGCAGTTCTTC

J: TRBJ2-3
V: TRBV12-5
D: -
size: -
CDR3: CASGLGQATDTQYF
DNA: TGTGCTAGTGGCTTGGGCCAGGCCACAGATACGCAGTATTTT

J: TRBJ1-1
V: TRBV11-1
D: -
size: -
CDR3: CASSYPSGSETEAFF
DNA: TGTGCCAGCAGCTATCCCTCGGGCTCTGAAACTGAAGCTTTCTTT

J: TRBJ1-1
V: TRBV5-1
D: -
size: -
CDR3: CASSQAGLNTEAFF
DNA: TGCGCCAGCAGCCAAGCAGGGTTGAACACTGAAGCTTTCTTT

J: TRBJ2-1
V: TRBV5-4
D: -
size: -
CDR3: CASSLGPENYEQFF
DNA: TGTGCCAGCAGCTTGGGCCCGGAAAACTATGAGCAGTTCTTC

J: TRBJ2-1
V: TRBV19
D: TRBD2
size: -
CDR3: CASSMSAGGPPSYNEQFF
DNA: TGTGCCAGTAGTATGTCCGCGGGGGGCCCCCCCTCCTACAATGAGCAGTTCTTC

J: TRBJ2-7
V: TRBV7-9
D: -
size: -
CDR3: CASSPGRPYEQYF
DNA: TGTGCCAGCAGCCCCGGTCGGCCTTACGAGCAGTACTTC

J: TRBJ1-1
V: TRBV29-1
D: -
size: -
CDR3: CSVGPWASLTEAFF
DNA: TGCAGCGTTGGTCCCTGGGCCAGTCTTACTGAAGCTTTCTTT

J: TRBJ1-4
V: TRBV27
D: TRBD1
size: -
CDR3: CASRRQGTNEKLFF
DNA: TGTGCCAGCAGGCGACAGGGAACTAATGAAAAACTGTTTTTT

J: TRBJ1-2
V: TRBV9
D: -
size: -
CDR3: CASSVQNYGYTF
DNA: TGTGCCAGCAGCGTCCAGAACTATGGCTACACCTTC

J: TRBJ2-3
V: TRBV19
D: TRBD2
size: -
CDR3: CASSDRTSGTDTQYF
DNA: TGTGCCAGTAGTGATAGGACTAGCGGAACAGATACGCAGTATTTT

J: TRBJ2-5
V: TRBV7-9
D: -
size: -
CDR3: CASSLVEKETQYF
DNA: TGTGCCAGCAGCTTAGTCGAAAAAGAGACCCAGTACTTC

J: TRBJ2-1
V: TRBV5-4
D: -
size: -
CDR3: CASSLAGWDGEQFF
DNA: TGTGCCAGCAGCTTGGCAGGGTGGGACGGTGAGCAGTTCTTC

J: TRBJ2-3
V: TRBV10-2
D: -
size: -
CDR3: CASSESGLATDTQYF
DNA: TGCGCCAGCAGTGAGTCGGGGCTAGCGACAGATACGCAGTATTTT

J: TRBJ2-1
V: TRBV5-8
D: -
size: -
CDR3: CASARQIYNEQFF
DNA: TGTGCCAGCGCGCGGCAGATCTACAATGAGCAGTTCTTC

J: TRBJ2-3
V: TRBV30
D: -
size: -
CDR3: CAWRGVPYTQYF
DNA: TGTGCCTGGAGGGGGGTACCGTATACGCAGTATTTT

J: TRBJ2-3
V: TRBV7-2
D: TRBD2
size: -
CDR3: CASSLEAGGNTDTQYF
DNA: TGTGCCAGCAGCTTAGAAGCGGGGGGCAACACAGATACGCAGTATTTT

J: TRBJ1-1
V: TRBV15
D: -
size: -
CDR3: CATSRGAYRVGEAFF
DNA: TGTGCCACCAGCAGAGGAGCTTACAGGGTTGGTGAAGCTTTCTTT

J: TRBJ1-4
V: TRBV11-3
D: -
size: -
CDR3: CASSPGSRAKNEKLFF
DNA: TGTGCCAGCAGCCCAGGGTCAAGGGCAAAAAATGAAAAACTGTTTTTT

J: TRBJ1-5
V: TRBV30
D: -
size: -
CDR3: CAYELGVGQPQHF
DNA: TGTGCCTACGAGCTGGGGGTCGGTCAGCCCCAGCATTTT

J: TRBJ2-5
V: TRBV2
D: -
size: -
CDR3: CASIIVQETQYF
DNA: TGTGCCAGCATAATCGTTCAAGAGACCCAGTACTTC

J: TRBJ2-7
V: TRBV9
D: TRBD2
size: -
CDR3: CASSVAGTNYEQYF
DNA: TGTGCCAGCAGCGTAGCTGGGACTAACTACGAGCAGTACTTC

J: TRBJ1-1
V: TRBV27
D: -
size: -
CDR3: CASSFQGSTEAFF
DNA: TGTGCCAGCAGTTTTCAGGGGAGCACTGAAGCTTTCTTT

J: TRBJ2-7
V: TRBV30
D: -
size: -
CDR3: CAWSDHSYEQYF
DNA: TGTGCCTGGAGTGATCATTCCTACGAGCAGTACTTC

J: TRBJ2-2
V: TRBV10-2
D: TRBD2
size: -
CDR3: CASCWTSAGELFF
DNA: TGCGCCAGCTGCTGGACTAGCGCCGGGGAGCTGTTTTTT

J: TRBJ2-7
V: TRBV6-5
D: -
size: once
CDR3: CASTRTRTSLREQYF
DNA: TGTGCCAGCACCCGGACTCGTACATCTCTACGCGAGCAGTACTTC